The entry below gives a single T cell receptor beta chain sequence along with its context. Its antigen is not known. This entry is derived from a study of T cells in localized non-small cell lung cancer. Some clones are missing from TCRdb's copy, which holds only in-frame ones; the method was immunoSEQ multiplex PCR. The sample carries tens of thousands of clones, 86% recorded once. Trimming removed 1 base from V and 5 bases from J; junction bases left unmatched: 2. Germline loops: CDR1 SEHNR, CDR2 FQNEAQ (reference sequence). The CDR3 is 15 amino acids. Study outcomes and limitations: Sequencing, confined to only one tumor region, leaves heterogeneity possible. Adjacent lung held a median 57 of the top 100 tumor clones. In uninvolved adjacent lung, T cell clonality reached its highest value, exceeding tumor.

The source is a woman aged 18-49 years with stage III lung adenocarcinoma. The sample was peripheral blood, taken before any cancer treatment. The chain employs TRBV7-9 and TRBJ1-4, with 9 bases lining up with TRBD1. CDR3: CASSLGDRANEKLFF. CDR3 bases: TGTGCCAGCAGCTTAGGGGACAGGGCGAATGAAAAACTGTTTTTT.